This entry features one TCR beta chain sequence. Its antigen is as yet unknown. The sample is drawn from a study of immune evolution from preneoplasia to lung adenocarcinoma. Study summary: HLA loss of heterozygosity: under 7.5% AIS, about 15% MIA, around 35% ADC, none AAH.

Assay: immunoSEQ multiplex PCR; the TCRdb copy retains only in-frame clones and omits some. The sample holds 14,000 or so clones; 80% are singletons and the top ten take approximately 5%. Premalignant or tumor cells were enriched by macro-dissection after pathologic assessment. Findings and limits, study-wide: KRAS-mutant nodules had the highest T cell clonality.

The sequenced sample was FFPE minimally invasive lung adenocarcinoma tissue. The sequence was obtained from a person aged 70 to 80 with lung adenocarcinoma.

In DNA form, the CDR3 reads TGTGCTAGTGGTTTCGTATTAAGCTCTGGAAACACCATATATTTT. It is translated as CASGFVLSSGNTIYF. J is TRBJ1-3 and V is TRBV12-5; no definite D call. There are 15 residues in the CDR3. Trimming took 3 bases from V and 0 from J, leaving 9 bases between them. Germline values: CDR1 LGHNT, CDR2 FRNRAP. Together with reference TRBV12-5 and TRBJ1-3, the CDR3 gives the full variable domain: DARVTQTPRHKVTEMGQEVTMRCQPILGHNTVFWYRQTMMQGLELLAYFRNRAPLDDSGMPKDRFSAEMPDATLATLKIQPSEPRDSAVYFCASGFVLSSGNTIYFGEGSWLTVV.